Described below is a single T cell receptor beta chain sequence and its context. This entry comes from a study of blood T cell repertoires in COVID-19. Study in general: Whether acute or convalescent, the COVID-19 samples came from the United States, Italy and Spain. Nucleic acid was either cDNA or gDNA, and it came from T cells, B-cell-depleted T cells, or PBMCs.

In germline, CDR1 is MNHEY, CDR2 SVGAGI. V lost 8 bases and J lost 5; bases outside the gene matches: 10. This CDR3 is built from 14 residues. Original data processing: Amplification of reference gene primers provided the estimated nucleated cell counts. Sequencing was performed with immunoSEQ multiplex PCR; in TCRdb, only in-frame clones are kept and a portion is missing. V, J and clone size are those of that table, while D and trimming were read from the DNA. The table records over 200,000 clones, more than 70% of them present only once. This receptor was taken from an older woman with acute or convalescent COVID-19. The sample consisted of peripheral blood. This sequence joins TRBV6-5 and TRBJ1-2; TRBD1 matches at 8 bases. CDR3 DNA sequence: TGTGCCAGCGCCCCTTCGGGACAGGTTTATGGCTACACCTTC. Its translation is CASAPSGQVYGYTF.